This TCR beta chain is from a study of siplizumab effects on memory and regulatory T cells. General study points: Mappable alloreactive CD4+ clones averaged approximately 69% Treg-derived with siplizumab versus approximately 25% in controls. In the presence of siplizumab, alloreactive sequences traceable to unstimulated CD4+ memory cells were significantly reduced. Most proliferating CD4+ or CD8+ clones, roughly 80-96%, had no naive or memory assignment.

TCRdb keeps only in-frame clones here, not all; method: immunoSEQ multiplex PCR. The sample yields around 61,000 clones, around 97% seen once. For this clone: Its antigen is undetermined.

Losses at the gene ends were 5 bases for V and 9 bases for J; bases not matched to a gene: 13. Germline CDR1 SGHNT, CDR2 YENEEA. The CDR3 runs 14 residues. Three donor pairs also had unstimulated CD4+ and CD8+ naive and memory subsets sequenced. The TCR was taken from a human donor in good health. The rearrangement joins TRBV11-3 to TRBJ2-7, with 7 bases identical to TRBD1. The material sequenced was naive CD8+ T cells sorted from blood. CDR3 protein: CASSPRTGLTVQYF. As DNA, the CDR3 is TGTGCCAGCAGCCCGCGGACAGGCTTGACGGTGCAGTACTTC.